The following is a T cell receptor beta chain sequence with its context. Its antigen is unidentified. The data were taken from a study of Ad26.COV2.S vaccination and SARS-CoV-2 variants. Documented treatment: some 20 received Ad26.COV2.S at low or high dose, single or two shots; about 5 received placebo; per-sample allocation not given. Day 63 after the first vaccine or placebo injection was the time point for sampling. This adult donor, from Boston, was 18-55 years old. The study used a vaccine consisting of an Ad26 vector that expressed Wuhan-strain SARS-CoV-2 spike. Germline V gene sequence: CDR1 LGHNA, CDR2 YNFKEQ. The CDR3 extends over 16 amino acids. The V and J ends lost 2 bases and 9 bases, in that order; junction bases with no gene match: 10. The assay was immunoSEQ multiplex PCR, and TCRdb's table has in-frame clones only and misses some. The sample holds 350,000 to 500,000 clones, roughly 91% seen once.

Notes on the study in general: Possible underestimation of total T cell responses by the TCR breadth and depth analyses was noted. Recipients of vaccine and of placebo showed similar breadth of their non-spike TCR repertoires.

The receptor's source is a person aged 18-60 years who received the Ad26.COV2.S COVID-19 vaccine or a placebo. This chain uses TRBV4-2 with TRBJ1-6, with 7 bases fitting TRBD1. The material sequenced was peripheral blood, taken in a trial of Ad26.COV2.S vaccine versus placebo. CDR3 DNA: TGTGCCAGCAGCCAAACCGCGGAGGGGGCTAGTTCACCCCTCCACTTT. It specifies CASSQTAEGASSPLHF.